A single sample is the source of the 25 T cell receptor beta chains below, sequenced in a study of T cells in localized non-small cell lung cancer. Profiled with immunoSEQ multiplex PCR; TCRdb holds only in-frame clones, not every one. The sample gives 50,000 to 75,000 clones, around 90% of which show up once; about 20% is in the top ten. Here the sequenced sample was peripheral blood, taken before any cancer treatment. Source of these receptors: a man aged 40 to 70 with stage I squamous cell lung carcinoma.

Here the CDR3 reads CASGTGGSEEQYF. CDR3 bases: TGTGCCAGCGGGACAGGGGGCTCGGAGGAGCAGTACTTC. The chain employs TRBV6-5 and TRBJ2-7, with 12 bases fitting TRBD1. Germline CDR1 MNHEY, CDR2 SVGAGI. V was clipped by 8 bases and J by 7 bases; unmatched bases: 6. The CDR3 has 13 amino acids.

Here the CDR3 DNA reads TGTGCCGGGGGACCGTCTAGCAATCAGCCCCAGCATTTT. Translated, it gives CAGGPSSNQPQHF. This chain links TRBV2 with TRBJ1-5, with D possibly matching TRBD1 (5 bases). V gave up 11 bases and J gave up 0 bases, with 11 bases separating them. CDR1 and CDR2 (germline): SNHLY, FYNNEI. CDR3 length: 13 residues.

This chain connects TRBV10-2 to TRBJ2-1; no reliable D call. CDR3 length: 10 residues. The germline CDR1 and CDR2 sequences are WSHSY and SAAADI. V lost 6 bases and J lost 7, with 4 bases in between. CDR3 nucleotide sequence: TGCGCCAGCAGAAAAAATGAGCAGTTCTTC. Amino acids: CASRKNEQFF.

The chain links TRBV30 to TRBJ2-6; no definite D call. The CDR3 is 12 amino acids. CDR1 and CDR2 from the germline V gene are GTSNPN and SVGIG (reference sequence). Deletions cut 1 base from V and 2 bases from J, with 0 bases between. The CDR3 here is CAWSAGANVLTF. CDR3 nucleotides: TGTGCCTGGAGTGCTGGGGCCAACGTCCTGACTTTC.

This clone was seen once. The DNA of the CDR3 is TGTGCCAGCAGGTTTCCGGGACTAGCGGTAGGTGAGCAGTTCTTC. Translation: CASRFPGLAVGEQFF. The chain uses TRBV7-2 and TRBJ2-1, with TRBD2 matching 11 bases. J was trimmed by 9 bases and V by 6 bases; bases with no gene match: 10. Germline CDR1 is SGHTA and CDR2 is FQGNSA. The CDR3 has 15 amino acids.

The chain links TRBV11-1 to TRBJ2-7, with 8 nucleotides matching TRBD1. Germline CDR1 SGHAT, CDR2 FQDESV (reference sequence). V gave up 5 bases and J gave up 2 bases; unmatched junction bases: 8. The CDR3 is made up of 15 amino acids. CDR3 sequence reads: CASSQGQALTYEQYF. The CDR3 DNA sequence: TGTGCCAGCAGCCAGGGACAGGCTCTTACCTACGAGCAGTACTTC.

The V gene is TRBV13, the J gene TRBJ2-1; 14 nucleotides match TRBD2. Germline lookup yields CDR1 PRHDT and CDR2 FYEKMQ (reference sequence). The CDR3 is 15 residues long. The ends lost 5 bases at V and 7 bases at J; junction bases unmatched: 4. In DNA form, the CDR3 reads TGTGCCAGCAGCCCGGGACTAGCGGGAGTAAATGAGCAGTTCTTC. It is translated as CASSPGLAGVNEQFF.

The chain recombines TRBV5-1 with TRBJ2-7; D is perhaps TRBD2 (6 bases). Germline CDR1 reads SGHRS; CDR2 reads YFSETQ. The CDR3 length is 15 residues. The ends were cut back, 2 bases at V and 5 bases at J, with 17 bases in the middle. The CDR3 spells CASSFTGGPNNEQYF. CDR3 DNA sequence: TGCGCCAGCAGCTTCACCGGGGGACCAAACAACGAGCAGTACTTC.

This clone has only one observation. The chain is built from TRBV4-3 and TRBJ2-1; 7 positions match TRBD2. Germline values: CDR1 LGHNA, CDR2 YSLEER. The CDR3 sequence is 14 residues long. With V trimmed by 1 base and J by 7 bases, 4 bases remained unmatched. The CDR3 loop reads CASSQGLAENEQFF. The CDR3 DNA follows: TGCGCCAGCAGCCAAGGACTAGCCGAGAATGAGCAGTTCTTC.

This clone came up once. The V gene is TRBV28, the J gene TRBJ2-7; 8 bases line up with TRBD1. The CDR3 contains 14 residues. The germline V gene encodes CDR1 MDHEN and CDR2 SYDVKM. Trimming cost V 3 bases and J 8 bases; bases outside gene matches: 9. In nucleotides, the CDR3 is TGTGCCAGCAGTTTCCGACAGGGGCCAGGAAAGCAGTACTTC. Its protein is CASSFRQGPGKQYF.

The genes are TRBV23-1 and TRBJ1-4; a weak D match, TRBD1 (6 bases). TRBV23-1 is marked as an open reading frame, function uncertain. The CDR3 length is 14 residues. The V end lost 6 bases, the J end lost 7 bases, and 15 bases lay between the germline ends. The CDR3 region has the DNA TGCGCCAGCAGACCGAGGGGGGCCAGTGAAAAACTGTTTTTT. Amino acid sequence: CASRPRGASEKLFF.

The CDR3 sequence is CSARGNLEQFF. The DNA for the CDR3 is TGCAGTGCTAGGGGGAATCTTGAGCAGTTCTTC. The gene calls are TRBV20-1 and TRBJ2-1; D not certain. Germline V gene sequence: CDR1 DFQATT, CDR2 SNEGSKA (reference sequence). V lost 3 bases, J lost 9 bases, and 9 bases lay in between. The CDR3 sequence is 11 residues long.

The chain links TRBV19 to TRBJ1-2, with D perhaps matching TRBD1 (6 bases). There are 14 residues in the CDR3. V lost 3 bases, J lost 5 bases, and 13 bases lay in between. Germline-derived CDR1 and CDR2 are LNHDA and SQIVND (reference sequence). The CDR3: CASSIPPGQYGYTF. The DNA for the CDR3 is TGTGCCAGTAGTATCCCCCCCGGACAGTATGGCTACACCTTC.

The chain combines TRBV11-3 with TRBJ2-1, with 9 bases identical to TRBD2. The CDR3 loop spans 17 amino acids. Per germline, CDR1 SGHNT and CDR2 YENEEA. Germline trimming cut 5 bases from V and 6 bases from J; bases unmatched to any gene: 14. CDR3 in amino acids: CASSQRDGGTSLNEQFF. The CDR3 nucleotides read TGTGCCAGCAGCCAACGGGACGGCGGGACTAGCCTCAATGAGCAGTTCTTC. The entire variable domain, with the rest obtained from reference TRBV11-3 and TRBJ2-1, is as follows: EAGVVQSPRYKIIEKKQPVAFWCNPISGHNTLYWYLQNLGQGPELLIRYENEEAVDDSQLPKDRFSAERLKGVDSTLKIQPAELGDSAVYLCASSQRDGGTSLNEQFFGPGTRLTVL.

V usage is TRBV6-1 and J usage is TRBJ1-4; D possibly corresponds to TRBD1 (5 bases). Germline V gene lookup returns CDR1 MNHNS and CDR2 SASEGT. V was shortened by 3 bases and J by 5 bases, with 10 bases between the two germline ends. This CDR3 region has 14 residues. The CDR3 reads CASSDGTDNEKLFF. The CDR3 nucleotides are TGTGCCAGCAGTGACGGGACGGACAATGAAAAACTGTTTTTT.

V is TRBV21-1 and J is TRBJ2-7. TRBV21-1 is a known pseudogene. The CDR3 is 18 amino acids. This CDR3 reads CASSPRKSPPVSSYEQYF. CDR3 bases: TGTGCCAGCAGCCCCCGCAAGTCTCCACCTGTAAGCTCCTACGAGCAGTACTTC.

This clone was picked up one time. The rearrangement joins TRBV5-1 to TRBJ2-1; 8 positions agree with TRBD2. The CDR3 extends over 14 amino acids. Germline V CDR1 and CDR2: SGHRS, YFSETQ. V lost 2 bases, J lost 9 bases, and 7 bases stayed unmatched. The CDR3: CASSFSGTSREQFF. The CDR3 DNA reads TGCGCCAGCAGCTTCTCCGGGACTAGTCGTGAGCAGTTCTTC.

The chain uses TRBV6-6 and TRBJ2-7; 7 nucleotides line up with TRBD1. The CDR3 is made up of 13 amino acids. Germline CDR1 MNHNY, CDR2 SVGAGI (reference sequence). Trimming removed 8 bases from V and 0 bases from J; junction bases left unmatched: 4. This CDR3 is CASVQGFSYEQYF. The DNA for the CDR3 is TGTGCCAGCGTACAGGGGTTCTCCTACGAGCAGTACTTC.

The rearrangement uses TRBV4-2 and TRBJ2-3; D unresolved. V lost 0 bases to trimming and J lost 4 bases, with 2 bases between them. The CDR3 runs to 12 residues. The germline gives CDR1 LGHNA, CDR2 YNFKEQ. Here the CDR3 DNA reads TGTGCCAGCAGCCAAGAAGCAGATACGCAGTATTTT. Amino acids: CASSQEADTQYF.

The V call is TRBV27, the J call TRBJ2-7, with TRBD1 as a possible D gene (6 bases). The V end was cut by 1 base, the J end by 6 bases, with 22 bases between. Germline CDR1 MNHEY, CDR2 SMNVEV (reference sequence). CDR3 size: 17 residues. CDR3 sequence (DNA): TGTGCCAGCAGTTTATTCGGGCAGGGTCTCAGCAGGGGCGAGCAGTACTTC. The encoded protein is CASSLFGQGLSRGEQYF.

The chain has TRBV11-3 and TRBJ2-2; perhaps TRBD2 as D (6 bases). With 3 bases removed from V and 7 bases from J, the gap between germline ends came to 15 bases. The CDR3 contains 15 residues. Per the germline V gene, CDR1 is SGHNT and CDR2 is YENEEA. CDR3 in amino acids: CASSFTWGSGGELFF. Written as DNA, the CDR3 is TGTGCCAGCAGCTTTACGTGGGGTAGCGGCGGGGAGCTGTTTTTT. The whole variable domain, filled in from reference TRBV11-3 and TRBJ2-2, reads EAGVVQSPRYKIIEKKQPVAFWCNPISGHNTLYWYLQNLGQGPELLIRYENEEAVDDSQLPKDRFSAERLKGVDSTLKIQPAELGDSAVYLCASSFTWGSGGELFFGEGSRLTVL.

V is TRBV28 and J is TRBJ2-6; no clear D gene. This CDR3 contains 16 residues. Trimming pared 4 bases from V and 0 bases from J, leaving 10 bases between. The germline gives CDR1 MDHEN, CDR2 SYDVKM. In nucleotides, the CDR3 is TGTGCCAGCAGTTCCACGGCAGCCTCTGGGGCCAACGTCCTGACTTTC. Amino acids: CASSSTAASGANVLTF.

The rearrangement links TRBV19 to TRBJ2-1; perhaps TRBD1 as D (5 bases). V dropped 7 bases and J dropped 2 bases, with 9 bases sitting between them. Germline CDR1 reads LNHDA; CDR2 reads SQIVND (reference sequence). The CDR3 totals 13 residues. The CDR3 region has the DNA TGTGCCAGTACACAGGATGCCTACAATGAGCAGTTCTTC. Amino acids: CASTQDAYNEQFF.

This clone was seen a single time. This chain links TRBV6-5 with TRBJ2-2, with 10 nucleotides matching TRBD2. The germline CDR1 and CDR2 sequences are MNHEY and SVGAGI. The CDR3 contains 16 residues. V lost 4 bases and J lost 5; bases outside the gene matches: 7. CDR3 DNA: TGTGCCAGCAGTTCCACTAGCGGGAAGTTGACCGGGGAGCTGTTTTTT. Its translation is CASSSTSGKLTGELFF.

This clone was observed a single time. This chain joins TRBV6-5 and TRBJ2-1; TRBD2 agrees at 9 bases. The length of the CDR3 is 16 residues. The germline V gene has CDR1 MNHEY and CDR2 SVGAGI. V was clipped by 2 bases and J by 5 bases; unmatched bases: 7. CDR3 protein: CASSYAKTSGNNEQFF. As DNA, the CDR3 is TGTGCCAGCAGTTACGCAAAGACTAGCGGAAACAATGAGCAGTTCTTC.